A few counts support the clone carrying this T cell receptor (beta chain). The antigen remains unidentified. This sample is drawn from a study of blood T cells in healthy people across ages. Drawing of peripheral blood yielded approximately 10 milliliters from each donor. General study points: It was the long-lived donors that had more naive CD4+ cells and higher diversity than aged donors.

Alongside a J-beta primer mix, a sample-barcoded 5' primer served in a second PCR lasting about 7 to 12 cycles. TCRdb passed the 5' RACE reads through MiXCR, listing each CDR3 protein once. The sample has a few hundred thousand distinct CDR3 sequences; approximately 26% are singletons. CDR1 and CDR2 from the germline V gene are SGHRS and YFSETQ. The CDR3 spans 16 residues. The same data also contributed to another study, on T cells of mothers and their children. In that study: It was through the M1S primer of the second PCR that sample barcodes and 2-4 random nucleotides were added. Persistent microchimeric T cell clones were sought, and none were detected.

Sequenced input: blood. The source of this sequence is a boy under 10 years old in good health. This chain uses TRBV5-1 with TRBJ2-5; 15 nucleotides agree with TRBD2. The end of the DNA aligns better with TRBJ2-1, so the J call may be wrong. CDR3 residues: CASSGTSGGLYNEQFF. For the CDR3, the DNA is TGCGCCAGCAGCGGGACTAGCGGGGGGCTATACAATGAGCAGTTCTTC.